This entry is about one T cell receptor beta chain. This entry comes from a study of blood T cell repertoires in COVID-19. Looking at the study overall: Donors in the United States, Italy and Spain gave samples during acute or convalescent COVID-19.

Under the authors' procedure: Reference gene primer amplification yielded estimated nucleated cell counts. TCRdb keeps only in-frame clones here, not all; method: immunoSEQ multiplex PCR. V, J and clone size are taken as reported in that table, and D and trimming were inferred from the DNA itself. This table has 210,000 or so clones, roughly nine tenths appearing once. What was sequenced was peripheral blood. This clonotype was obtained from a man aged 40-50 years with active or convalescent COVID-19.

The CDR3 DNA follows: TGTGCCTGGAGTCTAGGGGCCGGTGAGCAGTTCTTC. This encodes CAWSLGAGEQFF. The V and J genes are TRBV30 and TRBJ2-1; TRBD1 might be the D (5 bases). The germline V and J ends were trimmed by 2 bases and 9 bases, with 11 bases remaining between them. The CDR3 contains 12 residues. Germline lookup yields CDR1 GTSNPN and CDR2 SVGIG (reference sequence).